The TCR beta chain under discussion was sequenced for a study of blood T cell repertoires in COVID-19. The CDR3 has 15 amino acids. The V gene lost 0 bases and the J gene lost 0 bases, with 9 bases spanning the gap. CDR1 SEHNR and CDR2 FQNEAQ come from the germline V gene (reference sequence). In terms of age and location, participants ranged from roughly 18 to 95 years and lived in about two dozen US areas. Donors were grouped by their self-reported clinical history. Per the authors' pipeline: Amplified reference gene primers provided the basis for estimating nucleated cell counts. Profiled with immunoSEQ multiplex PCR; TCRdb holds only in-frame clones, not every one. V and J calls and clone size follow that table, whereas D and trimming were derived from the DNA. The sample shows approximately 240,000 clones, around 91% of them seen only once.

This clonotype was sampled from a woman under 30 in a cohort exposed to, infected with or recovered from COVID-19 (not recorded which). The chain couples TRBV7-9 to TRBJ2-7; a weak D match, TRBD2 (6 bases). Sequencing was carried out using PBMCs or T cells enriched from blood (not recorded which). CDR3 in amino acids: CASSLAGGDSYEQYF. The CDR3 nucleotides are TGTGCCAGCAGCTTAGCGGGGGGAGACTCCTACGAGCAGTACTTC.